This T cell receptor (beta chain) was identified in a study of cytomegalovirus exposure and HLA in healthy donors. 13 Jbeta primers and 60 Vbeta primers were used for the PCR. Repertoires were generated with immunoSEQ multiplex PCR, while TCRdb's copy carries only in-frame clones and drops some. The sample yields approximately 59,000 clones, about 72% seen once. The receptor was derived from a girl under 18 in good health and CMV-seropositive. The sample taken for sequencing was PBMCs.

DNA of the CDR3: TGTGCCAGCAGTGAAAATCGTTTTGGGTCTGGGGACAGGGTCTACGAGCAGTACTTC. Amino acids: CASSENRFGSGDRVYEQYF. This chain links TRBV6-1 with TRBJ2-7, with TRBD1 matching 9 bases. V shed 2 bases, J shed 3 bases, and the junction held 17 bases outside the gene matches. CDR1 and CDR2 (germline): MNHNS, SASEGT. The CDR3 runs 19 residues.